This TCR beta chain is drawn from a study of OX40 agonist ivuxolimab in advanced cancers. The study, taken as a whole, reports: Relatively little clonal expansion, among the lowest observed, appeared in partial responders at 0.1-3.0 mg/kg. Normalized expansion of T-cell clones was also low for some nonresponders.

Libraries were prepared by immunoSEQ multiplex PCR; TCRdb keeps only in-frame clonotypes and omits some of them. The profile shows 40,000 or so clones, about 90% of them singletons. Notes on this clone: Its antigen is currently unknown.

Source: CD4+ or CD8+ T cells sorted from blood, taken in a trial of the OX40 agonist ivuxolimab. This TCR was sampled from an adult with an advanced solid tumor such as melanoma, head and neck, liver or kidney cancer.

As DNA, the CDR3 is TGCGCCAGCAGCCAAGGAAGCGGGAGGGCAGATACGCAGTATTTT. It translates to CASSQGSGRADTQYF. J is TRBJ2-3 and V is TRBV4-3, with TRBD2 matching 10 bases. Per the germline V gene, CDR1 is LGHNA and CDR2 is YSLEER. The CDR3 extends over 15 amino acids. J gave up 4 bases and V 1 base, and 2 bases lay outside the gene matches.